A single T cell receptor beta chain is shown here with its context. This clone's antigen is unknown. Base qualities were left out, and no much larger clone turns up one base away. The data belong to a study of molecular identifiers for immune sequencing clone quantification (dated by TCRdb to the late 2010s). Some background on the complete study: For a replicate experiment, RNA from approximately 20,000 or 100,000 naive CD8 T cells was divided into five aliquots, and four of the five aliquots were sequenced. The study was a methods study using CD8 T cells to benchmark molecular-identifier clustering-based TCR repertoire sequencing (MIDCIRS) and TCR RNA copy counting.

Libraries of naive CD8 T cells were built from approximately 20,000 to 1,000,000 sorted cells, with 10%, 30% or 50% of the purified RNA used. Naive CD8 T cells, defined as CD8+CD4-CCR7+CD45RA+, were FACS-sorted into RLT Plus buffer on a BD FACSAria II. To test detection sensitivity, Jurkat RNA equal to approximately ten TCR copies was added to samples of about 20,000-1,000,000 naive CD8 T cells. CD8 T cells were enriched with RosetteSep CD8+ T Cell Enrichment Cocktail and Ficoll-Paque, followed by ACK red cell lysis. V lost 7 bases and J lost 6 bases; the stretch between them is 17 bases long. The CDR3 sequence holds 14 residues, the cysteine and phenylalanine included. The read is trimmed to its CDR3 DNA, 42 bases read in frame from base 1. Taken from the germline V gene (reference sequence), the CDR1 and CDR2 loops are WNHNN and SYGVQD. Overall study outcomes, separate from this receptor: The naive libraries included spiked-in Jurkat TCR RNA (around 10 copies' worth), and this RNA is not part of the donor repertoire. When barcode sub-clustering was omitted, TCR diversity was inflated by chimeric consensus sequences, with chimeras reaching as high as 47%. Highly expanded clone sizes could be underestimated if identical TCR molecules share a barcode. Modeling indicated about 3 TCR RNA copies recovered per cell, compared with about 9.4 by digital PCR, which implies a capture efficiency of approximately 30%. In CMV-specific effector cells, clones with more than 20 RNA copies accounted for over 97% of molecules, whereas in naive cells such clones accounted for under 1%. A single cell's worth of spiked-in Jurkat TCR RNA was reported detectable even among one million naive CD8 T cells.

The library was made by PCR. The reads were generated on an Illumina HiSeq 4000. Bulk TCR libraries were generated as previously described, with the TCR primers listed in Table S5 used. Purification of total RNA was performed with the Qiagen AllPrep DNA/RNA kit. Before any analysis, reads coming from multiple sequencing runs of the same library were combined into one pool. The authors processed their data as follows. Reads were retained only if their TCR constant sequence matched exactly, and those retained reads were trimmed to 150 nt and grouped according to their 12-nt molecular barcodes. Reads in each barcode group were sub-clustered using a 15% Levenshtein threshold, and a quality-weighted consensus sequence was built for each RNA molecule. Non-functional sequences were excluded, and lower-count sequences lying one edit away from another sequence were also excluded. On the basis of fitting two negative binomial distributions, barcode sub-clusters with fewer than 20% of the maximum read count were discarded. TCRdb cleaned the public reads at Q25 with fastp, built clones with MiXCR and kept in-frame beta chains. Here each entry gathers all rows of one CDR3 protein and keeps the most common genes and DNA. It is TCRdb's table, rather than the study itself, that gives the V and J calls and clone size. The sample table holds about 640,000 distinct CDR3 sequences, of which just under 20% were seen once. The biggest ten clones account for roughly 0.9% of the sample.

The sequence is built from TRBV10-1 and TRBJ2-3; the D gene cannot be named for sure. The TCR comes from a human donor in good health. Some libraries in this study had Jurkat cell RNA spiked in. Sequenced material: naive CD8+ T cells from blood, with Jurkat cell RNA spiked in. Taken with the paper, the label for cell subset or site translates to: FACS-sorted CD8+CD4-CCR7+CD45RA+ naive T cells. Read as DNA, the sequence is TGCGCCAGCACGACCAGCAACCAGCTTGATACGCAGTATTTT. Its product reads: CASTTSNQLDTQYF.